Listed below are T cell receptor beta chains from one sample, sequenced in a study of cytomegalovirus exposure and HLA in healthy donors. TCRdb's table, derived via immunoSEQ multiplex PCR, lists solely in-frame clones and lacks some. Among fewer than 200,000 clones, 80% were seen once, and the ten largest hold approximately 4.1%. The sequencing input was PBMCs. The source of these receptors is a woman aged 45 to 65 in good health and CMV-seropositive. Each CDR3 is given with its conserved first and last residue. Each record gives: V gene, D gene, clone size, J gene, CDR3 DNA, CDR3 protein. D genes are given only for firm matches. The listing skips clone size in some rows; elsewhere it reads once, few, many or a size class.

>TRBV27|NA|NA|TRBJ2-1
TGTGCCAGCAGTTTAGCCCCCCTCGGGCGGGGTGAGCAGTTCTTC
CASSLAPLGRGEQFF
>TRBV10-3|TRBD1|NA|TRBJ2-7
TGTGCCATCACCAGAACAGGGGCCCCCGACGAGCAGTACTTC
CAITRTGAPDEQYF
>TRBV30|TRBD1|NA|TRBJ2-5
TGTGCCTGGAGTCGGACAGGGAGGATAGAGACCCAGTACTTC
CAWSRTGRIETQYF
>TRBV7-6|TRBD2|NA|TRBJ2-1
TGTGCCAGCAGCCGTGGACTAGCCCCTGAGCAGTTCTTC
CASSRGLAPEQFF
>TRBV25-1|NA|NA|TRBJ2-3
TGTGCCAGCAGTGAATATCAGGCTAGCGAGGTAGATACGCAGTATTTT
CASSEYQASEVDTQYF
>TRBV5-1|NA|few|TRBJ1-2
TGCGCCAGCAGCTTTATATCCACAGAAACCTATGGCTACACCTTC
CASSFISTETYGYTF
>TRBV19|NA|NA|TRBJ2-1
TGTGCCAGTTGGGAGCCCCCCCATGAGCAGTTCTTC
CASWEPPHEQFF
>TRBV19|TRBD1|NA|TRBJ1-1
TGTGCCAGTTGCCCCGGACAGGGGGCCTTGAACACTGAAGCTTTCTTT
CASCPGQGALNTEAFF
>TRBV5-1|TRBD2|NA|TRBJ2-1
TGCGCCAGCAGCTTGGTAGGACTAGCGGGAGGTCATGAGCAGTTCTTC
CASSLVGLAGGHEQFF
>TRBV19|NA|NA|TRBJ2-5
TGTGCCACTAGTTCGACAGGGAGGGAGACCCAGTACTTC
CATSSTGRETQYF
>TRBV6-1|TRBD2|once|TRBJ2-3
TGTGCCAGCAGTGTATCACTAGCGGGGAAAGTCACAGATACGCAGTATTTT
CASSVSLAGKVTDTQYF
>TRBV11-2|TRBD2|NA|TRBJ2-7
TGTGCCAGCAGCTTTGCTAGCGGGTACGAGCAGTACTTC
CASSFASGYEQYF
>TRBV7-3|TRBD1|NA|TRBJ2-3
TGTGCCAGCAGCTTTGGGACAGGGGGATATTCAGATACGCAGTATTTT
CASSFGTGGYSDTQYF
>TRBV7-2|NA|NA|TRBJ1-1
TGTGCCAGCAGCCTAGTTACAGGGTCGTGGACTGAAGCTTTCTTT
CASSLVTGSWTEAFF
>TRBV7-2|NA|NA|TRBJ2-7
TGTGCCAGCAGCTTACGCCCACTTCCCTACGAGCAGTACTTC
CASSLRPLPYEQYF
>TRBV15|NA|NA|TRBJ1-2
TGTGCCACCAGCAGAGATCCAGGACAACTCTATGGCTACACCTTC
CATSRDPGQLYGYTF
>TRBV28|NA|NA|TRBJ2-2
TGTGCCAGCAGTAGGGGTAACGGGGAGCTGTTTTTT
CASSRGNGELFF